The clone carrying this TCR beta chain was found a few times. Its matching antigen is unknown. This sample is drawn from a study of T-cell memory formation after mild COVID-19. TCR alpha and TCR beta cDNA libraries carrying sample barcodes and UMIs were produced by 5'RACE using constant-segment primers. TCRdb reanalysed the 5' RACE reads using MiXCR and keeps one entry per CDR3 protein. The table shows hundreds of thousands of distinct CDR3 sequences, with 15% occurring only once. Germline CDR1 SGHDT, CDR2 YYEEEE. J gave up 5 bases and V 3 bases, and 13 bases lay outside the gene matches. The CDR3 contains 16 residues. Study-wide results and limits: Day 15 to 85 contracting clones showed balanced CD4/CD8; later expanders leaned CD4+. In pre-infection memory, a portion of responding clones appeared, which suggested that cross-reactive memory joined.

This chain links TRBV5-6 with TRBJ2-5, with 7 bases identical to TRBD2. This TCR derives from a man aged 18 to 29 who had mild COVID-19 (a few samples of this study predate the infection). Cell type and time point are not known. Sequencing used PBMCs or a T cell subset sorted from them (not recorded which). CDR3 sequence reads: CASSSPRTRRWETQYF. In nucleotides, the CDR3 is TGTGCCAGCAGCTCCCCGAGGACTAGAAGATGGGAGACCCAGTACTTC.